This record looks at one TCR beta chain sequence and its context. This sequence may be a read error, since a much larger clone differs from it by one base. Time point defined: persistent/refractory GD, antithyroid drugs over 5 years with positive TRAb. From PBMCs, RNA was extracted and then used to make the TCR library. Arm-PCR of CDR3 regions and iRepertoire HTBI primers were used to build TCR beta libraries. TCRdb re-analysed the multiplex PCR reads in MiXCR, keeping a single row per CDR3 protein. There are 310,000 or so distinct CDR3 sequences in the sample; around a fifth occur only once, and 29% lies in the top ten. The data originate from a study of regulatory T cells in long-lasting Graves disease. Germline V gives CDR1 SGHAT, CDR2 FQNNGV. The CDR3 spans 15 residues.

This sequence was found in a female donor with Graves disease. This rearrangement joins TRBV11-2 to TRBJ1-4, with a possible D match to TRBD1 (5 bases). The specimen was peripheral blood mononuclear cells (PBMCs), collected when the disease was refractory, from a patient treated with antithyroid drugs. In nucleotides, the CDR3 is TGTGCCAGCAGCTTTGAGACGGGACCTAATGAAGAACTGTTTTTT. The encoded protein is CASSFETGPNEELFF. Variable domain in full (rest from reference TRBV11-2 and TRBJ1-4): EAGVAQSPRYKIIEKRQSVAFWCNPISGHATLYWYQQILGQGPKLLIQFQNNGVVDDSQLPKDRFSAERLKGVDSTLKIQPAKLEDSAVYLCASSFETGPNEELFFGSGTQLSVL.